This T cell receptor beta chain is drawn from a study of T cell clonality in common variable immunodeficiency (dated by TCRdb to between 2014 and 2017). Study-wide conclusions, independent of this receptor: Reportedly, TCRbeta sequences from CVID had fewer deletions and N-nucleotide insertions, and highly modified clones with 13 or more V deletions were absent from CVID. According to the authors, finding the cause of the higher clonality in CVID would require sequencing the repertoires of T cell subpopulations. Even though DNA input was the same, control samples had an average of approximately 82,000 unique sequences each, compared with approximately 32,000 in CVID samples. Differences among patients in the CVID cohort limited the correlations between repertoire features and clinical complications. CVID subjects shared fewer TCRbeta clones with each other than healthy controls did (p < 0.0001). TCRbeta clonality was higher in CVID subjects than in healthy controls (t-test p = 0.018), and the increase was most characteristic of about a third of subjects.

This clone was seen many times. The antigen it binds to is not known. The read comes to an end 3 residues before the CDR3 does, leaving the germline J gene to fill in the end. In the germline V gene (reference sequence), CDR1 corresponds to DFQATT and CDR2 to SNEGSKA. The CDR3 goes from the cysteine to the phenylalanine over 14 residues. The DNA covers only part of the CDR3, 33 bases in frame from base 1. Relative to germline, V is missing 5 bases and J is missing 2 bases, with 2 bases of the junction outside any gene match. For sequencing input, CVID and control samples contributed equivalent amounts of genomic DNA. For every sample, a 60 bp segment covering the rearranged TCRbeta CDR3 region was amplified and then sequenced. TCRbeta amplification used the immunoSEQ assay, a bias-corrected multiplex PCR with high-throughput sequencing. The paper's data handling went like this. Every unique nucleotide sequence counted as a clone and was annotated with V, D and J genes, copy number and frequency. Sequences were labeled productive if in frame, and non-productive if out of frame or containing stop codons. As previously described, clonality was calculated on the basis of Shannon's entropy. The predicted amino acid sequences of productive clones were used to derive mean CDR3 Kyte-Doolittle hydropathy. Using the R hclust function, scaled V gene usage was clustered hierarchically with Manhattan distance and complete linkage. To assess clone sharing by CDR3 amino acid sequence, 12 repertoires per group were resampled over 100 rounds. Repertoires were searched for roughly 63 published EBV-specific and a few hundred published CMV-specific TCRbeta sequences. A couple of CVID samples yielding fewer than 10,000 sequences were excluded from analysis, leaving approximately 40 CVID repertoires. Here the immuneACCESS table is served through TCRdb, limited to in-frame sequences with V and J called. Missing clones are a known gap in these copies; in checked studies unresolved V genes cover under half, and the rest lacks a known reason. The V and J calls and clone size come from that table; D and trimming were worked out from the DNA. The table puts tens of thousands of clones in this sample, none counted just once. Clones ranked in the top ten supply 1.5% to 2% of the sample.

Most of the CVID patients and most of the healthy controls were of Caucasian heritage. Heparinized peripheral whole blood samples of about 5 to 8.5 ml were obtained from each donor. Genomic DNA from adults with common variable immune deficiency (CVID) and from healthy adult controls was used to sequence TCRbeta CDR3 repertoires. A total of some 22 healthy adult volunteers (about 12 female and about 10 male; age range roughly 20 to 66 years, mean age around 35) were included in the control group. Diluted blood was subjected to density centrifugation over Hypaque 1077 or Ficoll-Paque for isolation of peripheral blood mononuclear cells. Genomic DNA was obtained from unsorted mononuclear cells through either Qiagen column purification or a centrifugation-based method.

Source material: peripheral blood mononuclear cells. The V and J segments used are TRBV20-1 and TRBJ1-5, with 11 bases in between that match TRBD1. This TCR was sampled from a person aged 18-70 years in good health. The CDR3 region has the sequence CSAWTGGGNQPQHF. CDR3 DNA, as far as it was read: TGCAGTGCTTGGACAGGGGGCGGCAATCAGCCC.